This T cell receptor (beta chain) was profiled in a study of blood T cell repertoires in COVID-19. The repertoire was sequenced with immunoSEQ multiplex PCR; TCRdb's copy has only in-frame clones and lacks some. This sample yields a few hundred thousand clones, of which about 89% are seen a single time; 0.75% to 0.9% belongs to the top ten. Per germline, CDR1 MDHEN and CDR2 SYDVKM. The CDR3 contains 18 residues. Trimming took 5 bases from V and 0 from J; bases not matched to a gene: 16. The V and J genes are TRBV28 and TRBJ2-7, with TRBD1 matching over 7 bases. The sample was peripheral blood. The receptor's source is a man aged 25 to 40 with acute or convalescent COVID-19. The chain's CDR3 is CASSLSLPPGQRSYEQYF. In DNA, the CDR3 is TGTGCCAGCAGTCTTAGCCTCCCTCCGGGACAGCGCTCCTACGAGCAGTACTTC.